This T cell receptor beta chain comes out of a study of blood T cell repertoires in COVID-19. Overall study context: Collection of acute and convalescent COVID-19 samples took place in the United States, Italy and Spain. T cells, B-cell-depleted T cells, or PBMCs supplied cDNA or gDNA.

As handled by the study authors: Amplification of reference gene primers provided the estimated nucleated cell counts. TCRdb's copy holds only in-frame clones and misses some; the assay was immunoSEQ multiplex PCR. Clone size and V and J calls were adopted from that table, with D and trimming inferred from the DNA. Here the sample spans 180,000 or so clones, 85% being singletons. J was trimmed by 7 bases and V by 6 bases; bases with no gene match: 4. The CDR3 length is 13 residues. CDR1 and CDR2 (germline): SQVTM, ANQGSEA. This clonotype was sampled from a woman between 55 and 75 years old with acute or convalescent COVID-19. The chain uses TRBV29-1 and TRBJ1-4; 11 positions agree with TRBD1. The specimen was peripheral blood. The DNA for the CDR3 is TGCAGCGTGGACAGGGGGCAGGGTGAAAAACTGTTTTTT. Its protein product is CSVDRGQGEKLFF.